These 21 T cell receptor beta chains were all obtained from the same sample, sequenced in a study of shared clonotypes between healthy human individuals. The data were produced by immunoSEQ multiplex PCR, yet TCRdb's version contains in-frame clones alone and is incomplete. Among about half a million clones listed, over 70% were seen once. Sequencing was carried out using PBMCs. These receptors originate from a woman aged 40 to 49 in good health. Some clones in this sample may be carry-over from other donors' samples.

This chain links TRBV6-5 with TRBJ2-7; TRBD2 agrees at 7 bases. The CDR3 totals 15 residues. V lost 6 bases to trimming and J lost 0 bases; unmatched junction nucleotides: 8. Per germline, CDR1 MNHEY and CDR2 SVGAGI. CDR3 protein: CASSQSGISSYEQYF. As DNA, the CDR3 is TGTGCCAGCAGCCAAAGCGGGATCAGCTCCTACGAGCAGTACTTC.

The chain combines TRBV5-1 with TRBJ2-1; D possibly uses TRBD1 or TRBD2 (6 bases each). Germline values: CDR1 SGHRS, CDR2 YFSETQ. V lost 4 bases to trimming and J lost 3 bases, with 14 bases between them. The CDR3 sequence is 15 residues long. The CDR3 DNA follows: TGCGCCAGCAGCCAAGGGGGGATAGGCTACAATGAGCAGTTCTTC. Protein: CASSQGGIGYNEQFF.

In this sample, this clone turned up once. The chain links TRBV19 to TRBJ1-2, with TRBD1 identical over 8 bases. After removal of 5 bases from V and 4 bases from J, the junction contained 9 bases not matched to a gene. CDR3 length: 15 residues. Germline CDR1 reads LNHDA; CDR2 reads SQIVND (reference sequence). The CDR3 region is CASSLRGQGGYGYTF. The CDR3 region has the DNA TGTGCCAGTAGTCTCCGCGGACAGGGTGGCTATGGCTACACCTTC.

This chain links TRBV18 with TRBJ2-1; possible D gene TRBD1, 6 bases. The length of the CDR3 is 12 residues. Germline values: CDR1 KGHSH, CDR2 LQKENI. V was clipped by 6 bases and J by 8 bases, with 11 bases between them. CDR3 residues: CASSRDIDEQFF. The CDR3 DNA reads TGTGCCAGCTCTCGGGACATCGATGAGCAGTTCTTC.

This clone was found a few times. The chain links TRBV21-1 to TRBJ1-1. TRBV21-1 constitutes a pseudogene. The length of the CDR3 is 12 residues. The CDR3 DNA is TGTGCCAGCAGCACACTAGACAGTGAAGCTTTCTTT. This sequence encodes CASSTLDSEAFF.

A note on this clone: A far larger clone is only one base removed, so a read error is likely. This chain joins TRBV11-2 and TRBJ2-7; TRBD2 is a possible D gene (6 bases). This CDR3 has 14 amino acids. The germline CDR1 and CDR2 sequences are SGHAT and FQNNGV. The CDR3 sequence: CSSSHGLRGEEQYF. The DNA of the CDR3 is TGTTCCAGCAGTCACGGACTACGTGGTGAGGAGCAGTACTTC. The full variable domain, in which reference TRBV11-2 and TRBJ2-7 provide the parts outside the CDR3, is EAGVAQSPRYKIIEKRQSVAFWCNPISGHATLYWYQQILGQGPKLLIQFQNNGVVDDSQLPKDRFSAERLKGVDSTLKIQPAKLEDSAVYLCSSSHGLRGEEQYFGPGTRLTVT.

The chain uses TRBV10-3 and TRBJ2-3; a weak D match, TRBD1 (6 bases). Trimming removed 10 bases from V and 2 bases from J, with 22 bases in between. Germline CDR1 is ENHRY and CDR2 is SYGVKD. The length of the CDR3 is 16 residues. The CDR3 DNA sequence: TGTGCCACTATTGGGTCAGTGGGGGCTACCACAGATACGCAGTATTTT. Translation: CATIGSVGATTDTQYF.

Worth noting for this clone: This likely reflects a read error, since a far larger clone is one base away. This specimen includes other DNA sequences encoding the same CDR3. The chain links TRBV15 to TRBJ1-3; a weak D match, TRBD1 (6 bases). The CDR3 spans 16 residues. V was trimmed by 0 bases and J by 1 base, leaving 10 bases between them. The germline CDR1 and CDR2 sequences are LNHNV and YYDKDF (reference sequence). CDR3 DNA: TGTGCCACCAGCAGAGACCCGACAGGTTCTGGAAACACCATATATTTT. It specifies CATSRDPTGSGNTIYF.

V gene TRBV11-2 combines with J gene TRBJ1-2, with D unclear. The CDR3 has 14 residues. The germline CDR1 and CDR2 sequences are SGHAT and FQNNGV. Trimming left V 0 bases short and J 7 bases short, with 12 bases between. CDR3 in amino acids: CASSLDAGVGGYTF. In nucleotides, the CDR3 is TGTGCCAGCAGCTTAGATGCCGGGGTGGGTGGCTACACCTTC.

The chain uses TRBV7-6 and TRBJ2-2; 13 bases are shared with TRBD2. V shed 2 bases and J 5 bases; nucleotides not matched to a gene: 2. Germline V CDR1 and CDR2: SGHVS, FNYEAQ. The CDR3 loop spans 16 amino acids. The CDR3 nucleotides are TGTGCCAGCAGCTTAACTAGCGGGAGGGATACCGGGGAGCTGTTTTTT. It codes for CASSLTSGRDTGELFF.

Ten or more counts support this clone. This rearrangement joins TRBV14 to TRBJ1-3; D not resolved. The germline V gene encodes CDR1 SGHDN and CDR2 FVKESK. The germline V and J ends were trimmed by 0 bases and 0 bases, with 21 bases remaining between them. The CDR3 runs to 20 residues. The CDR3 is CASSQDLRWAGTSSGNTIYF. CDR3 nucleotide sequence: TGTGCCAGCAGCCAAGATCTCCGATGGGCAGGCACGAGCTCTGGAAACACCATATATTTT.

This clone has just one count. A far more abundant clone sits one base away, making this likely a read error. The rearrangement uses TRBV7-2 and TRBJ1-2, with TRBD1 matching over 7 bases. The CDR3 has 14 amino acids. The germline gives CDR1 SGHTA, CDR2 FQGNSA. The CDR3 protein is CANSPDRANYGYTF. The DNA of the CDR3 is TGTGCCAACAGCCCCGACAGGGCAAACTATGGCTACACCTTC.

Worth noting for this clone: A far larger clone differs by one base, so this is likely a read error. Other DNA sequences in the same sample also yield this CDR3. The chain uses TRBV6-1 and TRBJ2-7; D call uncertain. Trimming took 10 bases from V and 5 from J, leaving 21 bases between them. In germline, CDR1 is MNHNS, CDR2 SASEGT. The CDR3 extends over 14 amino acids. In nucleotides, the CDR3 is TGTGCCACGAGGCGAGGTGGAGACTTGGACGAGCAGTACTTC. Its translation is CATRRGGDLDEQYF.

The chain joins TRBV28 to TRBJ2-3; 8 nucleotides agree with TRBD1. This CDR3 spans 13 amino acids. The V segment lost 6 bases and the J segment 4 bases; nucleotides outside the gene matches: 3. Germline V lookup: CDR1 MDHEN, CDR2 SYDVKM. CDR3 protein: CASRQGGADTQYF. CDR3 DNA: TGTGCCAGCAGACAGGGGGGCGCAGATACGCAGTATTTT.

The chain carries TRBV27 and TRBJ2-2; no definite D call. Trimming shortened V by 5 bases and J by 1 base, and 11 bases separated the two germline ends. Germline V gene sequence: CDR1 MNHEY, CDR2 SMNVEV (reference sequence). This CDR3 spans 15 amino acids. In nucleotides, the CDR3 is TGTGCCAGCAGTCGGGCCACAAGGAACACCGGGGAGCTGTTTTTT. Translation: CASSRATRNTGELFF.

A word on this clone: Its ends do not fully match the called genes, so a read error is possible. This chain connects TRBV7-9 to TRBJ2-1; the match to TRBD2 covers 9 bases. The CDR3 totals 13 residues. The germline CDR1 and CDR2 sequences are SEHNR and FQNEAQ (reference sequence). The CDR3 DNA follows: TGTGCCAGCAGCCTAGCGGGACCGCGGGAGCAGTTCTTC. Translating gives CASSLAGPREQFF.

A word on this clone: One base away lies a much larger clone, so this may be a sequencing read error. V usage is TRBV7-6 and J usage is TRBJ1-1, with 10 bases aligning to TRBD1. Germline V CDR1 and CDR2: SGHVS, FNYEAQ. This CDR3 comprises 16 residues. CDR3 sequence (DNA): TGTGCCAGCAGCCTCGTCCCGGGACAGGGGAGGACTGAAGCTCTCTTT. Protein: CASSLVPGQGRTEALF.

This rearrangement joins TRBV18 to TRBJ2-1; 8 nucleotides align to TRBD2. V shed 4 bases and J 8 bases; nucleotides not matched to a gene: 19. Germline CDR1 KGHSH, CDR2 LQKENI. This CDR3 is 18 amino acids long. The CDR3 sequence is CASSRALSGSADGDEQFF. CDR3 nucleotide sequence: TGTGCCAGCTCACGGGCCCTAAGCGGGAGCGCGGACGGGGATGAGCAGTTCTTC.

The CDR3 region is CASSSLGVNTEAFF. CDR3 sequence (DNA): TGTGCCAGCAGCTCCCTGGGGGTGAACACTGAAGCTTTCTTT. The genes are TRBV7-3 and TRBJ1-1; TRBD1 might be the D (5 bases). Germline CDR1 is SGHTA and CDR2 is FQGTGA. Trimming shortened V by 4 bases and J by 0 bases, and 9 bases separated the two germline ends. This CDR3 has 14 residues.

This clone was seen a single time. J is TRBJ1-5 and V is TRBV6-1; D might be TRBD1 (5 bases). V lost 8 bases and J 5 bases, leaving 13 bases between the germline ends. The CDR3 contains 13 residues. Germline CDR1 is MNHNS and CDR2 is SASEGT. CDR3 in amino acids: CASLDNSHQPQHF. CDR3 DNA: TGTGCCAGCCTGGACAATTCTCATCAGCCCCAGCATTTT.

V usage is TRBV30 and J usage is TRBJ2-1; 11 bases line up with TRBD2. The junction had 7 bases not matched to a gene; V was cut back by 3 bases and J by 6 bases. From germline, CDR1 is GTSNPN and CDR2 SVGIG (reference sequence). This CDR3 is 15 amino acids long. DNA of the CDR3: TGTGCCTGGAGCCCTCTAGCGGGAGGTCTCAATGAGCAGTTCTTC. Residues: CAWSPLAGGLNEQFF. Full variable domain (missing parts from reference TRBV30 and TRBJ2-1): SQTIHQWPATLVQPVGSPLSLECTVEGTSNPNLYWYRQAAGRGLQLLFYSVGIGQISSEVPQNLSASRPQDRQFILSSKKLLLSDSGFYLCAWSPLAGGLNEQFFGPGTRLTVL.